The present T cell receptor (beta chain) was sequenced within a study of cytomegalovirus exposure and HLA in healthy donors. Trimming left V 5 bases short and J 4 bases short, with 17 bases between. The CDR3 totals 15 residues. Germline assignment: CDR1 MNHNY and CDR2 SVGAGI (reference sequence). This clone was counted only a few times. The antigen is unknown. Study-wide results and caveats: Some V segments, including TRBV6-2 and TRBV6-3, were excluded as indistinguishable. Accurate HLA-A and HLA-B prediction from TCR beta sequences was reported for most subjects.

PCR amplification relied on 60 Vbeta primers (plus 13 Jbeta primers). Sequencing was performed with immunoSEQ multiplex PCR; in TCRdb, only in-frame clones are kept and a portion is missing. Of 100,000 to 150,000 clones in the sample, 72% were seen once. This chain joins TRBV6-6 and TRBJ2-5; D perhaps matches TRBD1 (5 bases). Sequenced input: PBMCs. This TCR was recovered from a man aged 30 to 39 in good health and CMV-seronegative. The CDR3 DNA reads as TGTGCCAGCAGTCGGTTGACAGTGGGCGTAGAGACCCAGTACTTC. Translation: CASSRLTVGVETQYF.